A single sample gave rise to the 3 T cell receptor beta chains below, sequenced in a study of blood T cell repertoires in COVID-19. Measured with immunoSEQ multiplex PCR; TCRdb has only the in-frame clones, and not every one. The data contain around 89,000 clones, 70% to 90% of them singletons. Sequenced material: peripheral blood. These receptors originate from a man between 60 and 70 years old with acute or convalescent COVID-19.

The sample holds a few counts of this clone. This chain connects TRBV29-1 to TRBJ1-1; a possible D gene is TRBD1 (5 bases). The CDR3 loop spans 16 amino acids. V lost 2 bases, J lost 5 bases, and 21 bases lay in between. Germline CDR1 reads SQVTM; CDR2 reads ANQGSEA. The CDR3 protein is CSVELFGIWGRTEAFF. CDR3 coding DNA: TGCAGCGTTGAATTATTCGGGATTTGGGGGAGGACTGAAGCTTTCTTT.

This clone appeared once. V is TRBV2 and J is TRBJ2-5; 13 bases align to TRBD2. This CDR3 is built from 17 residues. The junction had 11 bases not matched to a gene; V was cut back by 5 bases and J by 5 bases. Per the germline V gene, CDR1 is SNHLY and CDR2 is FYNNEI. CDR3 bases: TGTGCCAGCAGTACTCGGACTAGCGGGGGCCCGGGGGAGACCCAGTACTTC. Translation: CASSTRTSGGPGETQYF.

The CDR3 loop is CASSGGTGGTYEQYF. The CDR3 region has the DNA TGCGCCAGCAGCGGGGGGACAGGCGGAACCTACGAGCAGTACTTC. This chain connects TRBV5-1 to TRBJ2-7, with TRBD1 matching over 8 bases. The CDR3 loop spans 15 amino acids. Germline trimming cut 4 bases from V and 2 bases from J; bases unmatched to any gene: 8. From germline, CDR1 is SGHRS and CDR2 YFSETQ.